This T cell receptor beta chain was recovered during a study of cytomegalovirus exposure and HLA in healthy donors. Across the whole study: Previous work identified 95 million to 120 million unique TCR beta sequences from some 170 million T cells.

This clone was seen more than once but under ten times. The antigen remains undetermined. With 60 Vbeta and 13 Jbeta primers, the PCR was carried out. Repertoires were generated with immunoSEQ multiplex PCR, while TCRdb's copy carries only in-frame clones and drops some. The data contain 150,000 to 200,000 clones, about three quarters of them seen just once; the ten biggest clones take up approximately 2%. Findings and limits, study-wide: More clonal expansion characterized HLA-associated TCR beta chains than equally common others in a later analysis. Sequencing likely produced, as an artifact, a cluster of highly shared sequence variants. Beyond CMV serostatus, there was no information to go on about immune exposure.

The V end lost 5 bases, the J end lost 2 bases, and 12 bases lay between the germline ends. The germline V gene has CDR1 SEHNR and CDR2 FQNEAQ (reference sequence). The CDR3 extends over 14 amino acids. The clonotype was recovered from a female donor in good health and CMV-seronegative. V gene TRBV7-9 combines with J gene TRBJ1-2, with D unclear. The sample taken for sequencing was PBMCs. CDR3: CASSPAAGNYGYTF. The CDR3 DNA is TGTGCCAGCAGCCCAGCGGCAGGCAACTATGGCTACACCTTC.